The rows below give T cell receptor beta chains drawn from one sample of a study of blood T cell repertoires in COVID-19. Profiled with immunoSEQ multiplex PCR; TCRdb holds only in-frame clones, not every one. The sample lists roughly 350,000 clones, approximately 87% occurring once. The source material was peripheral blood. The receptors derive from a woman aged 25 to 39 with COVID-19, enrolled during active disease. CDR3s include the opening cysteine and the closing phenylalanine or tryptophan. Each record gives: CDR3 DNA, CDR3 protein, V gene, J gene, D gene, clone size. The D gene is left open where the match is weak. The size entry is marked missing in some rows and otherwise reads once, few, many or a size class.

cdr3_nt: TGTGCCAGCAGCCAAGATTATGCGAGCACAGATACGCAGTATTTT
cdr3_aa: CASSQDYASTDTQYF
v_call: TRBV4-2
j_call: TRBJ2-3
d_call: NA
clone_size: NA

cdr3_nt: TGCGCCAGCAGCCAACCCGGACAGGGCGTGAGAGAGCAGTACTTC
cdr3_aa: CASSQPGQGVREQYF
v_call: TRBV4-1
j_call: TRBJ2-7
d_call: TRBD1
clone_size: few

cdr3_nt: TGCGCCAGCAGCTCAACGACAGGGGCAGAATCTATGTTTTCACCCCTCCACTTT
cdr3_aa: CASSSTTGAESMFSPLHF
v_call: TRBV23-1
j_call: TRBJ1-6
d_call: TRBD1
clone_size: NA

cdr3_nt: TGTGCCAGCAGCGACAGCTACGGGACTGAAGCTTTCTTT
cdr3_aa: CASSDSYGTEAFF
v_call: TRBV7-2
j_call: TRBJ1-1
d_call: NA
clone_size: NA

cdr3_nt: TGTGCCAGCAGGGATAGCGGGAGAGATGAGCAGTTCTTC
cdr3_aa: CASRDSGRDEQFF
v_call: TRBV27
j_call: TRBJ2-1
d_call: TRBD2
clone_size: NA

cdr3_nt: TGTGCCAGCAGTAACAGGGGCGGCACAGATACGCAGTATTTT
cdr3_aa: CASSNRGGTDTQYF
v_call: TRBV2
j_call: TRBJ2-3
d_call: TRBD1
clone_size: NA

cdr3_nt: TGCGCCAGCAGCTTCGGGTTACTCCAAAGCTCCTATAATTCACCCCTCCACTTT
cdr3_aa: CASSFGLLQSSYNSPLHF
v_call: TRBV5-1
j_call: TRBJ1-6
d_call: NA
clone_size: NA

cdr3_nt: TGTGCCAGCAGCCTTCAGGGCTATGGGGCCAACGTCCTGACTTTC
cdr3_aa: CASSLQGYGANVLTF
v_call: TRBV11-2
j_call: TRBJ2-6
d_call: NA
clone_size: NA

cdr3_nt: TGTGCCACCCAGGGTTTCTCTGGAAACACCATATATTTT
cdr3_aa: CATQGFSGNTIYF
v_call: TRBV24-1
j_call: TRBJ1-3
d_call: NA
clone_size: NA

cdr3_nt: TGTGCCAGCAGTTACATGGGACAGGGTATCGGGGAGCAGTACTTC
cdr3_aa: CASSYMGQGIGEQYF
v_call: TRBV6-2/TRBV6-3
j_call: TRBJ2-7
d_call: TRBD1
clone_size: NA

cdr3_nt: TGTGCCAGCAGTTTGGAGGGGCAGTGGCATCAGCCCCAGCATTTT
cdr3_aa: CASSLEGQWHQPQHF
v_call: TRBV6-2/TRBV6-3
j_call: TRBJ1-5
d_call: NA
clone_size: NA

cdr3_nt: TGTGCCACTGGCGGGCTAGCTAACTACAATGAGCAGTTCTTC
cdr3_aa: CATGGLANYNEQFF
v_call: TRBV15
j_call: TRBJ2-1
d_call: NA
clone_size: NA

cdr3_nt: TGCGCCAGCAGCTTGGGGACGACGGGGACCGGGGAGCTGTTTTTT
cdr3_aa: CASSLGTTGTGELFF
v_call: TRBV5-1
j_call: TRBJ2-2
d_call: NA
clone_size: NA

cdr3_nt: TGCGCCAGCAGCTTGATGTCCCGCGACACTGAAGCTTTCTTT
cdr3_aa: CASSLMSRDTEAFF
v_call: TRBV5-1
j_call: TRBJ1-1
d_call: NA
clone_size: NA

cdr3_nt: TGTGCCAGCTCACCACCGGGACAATCAATCCACGAGCAGTACTTC
cdr3_aa: CASSPPGQSIHEQYF
v_call: TRBV18
j_call: TRBJ2-7
d_call: NA
clone_size: NA

cdr3_nt: TGTGCCAGCCGGGACTACTCCTACGAGCAGTACTTC
cdr3_aa: CASRDYSYEQYF
v_call: TRBV6-6
j_call: TRBJ2-7
d_call: TRBD2
clone_size: once

cdr3_nt: TGTGCCAGCAGCGCTACAGGTGCGCGGGCCAACGTCCTGACTTTC
cdr3_aa: CASSATGARANVLTF
v_call: TRBV7-9
j_call: TRBJ2-6
d_call: NA
clone_size: NA

cdr3_nt: TGTGCCAGCAGCGTCAGGGTTAGCTCCTACGAGCAGTACTTC
cdr3_aa: CASSVRVSSYEQYF
v_call: TRBV2
j_call: TRBJ2-7
d_call: NA
clone_size: NA

cdr3_nt: TGTGCCGCAGGGTCGTACGAGCAGTACTTC
cdr3_aa: CAAGSYEQYF
v_call: TRBV30
j_call: TRBJ2-7
d_call: NA
clone_size: few

cdr3_nt: TGTGCCACCAGCAGACCTCCAGGGACCGGGGAGCTGTTTTTT
cdr3_aa: CATSRPPGTGELFF
v_call: TRBV15
j_call: TRBJ2-2
d_call: NA
clone_size: NA

cdr3_nt: TGTGCCAGCAGCACCGACAGGGGGATAGATGAAAAACTGTTTTTT
cdr3_aa: CASSTDRGIDEKLFF
v_call: TRBV5-4
j_call: TRBJ1-4
d_call: TRBD1
clone_size: NA

cdr3_nt: TGCGCCAGCAGCATCGGGACTAGAAACTGGGAGCTGTTTTTT
cdr3_aa: CASSIGTRNWELFF
v_call: TRBV5-1
j_call: TRBJ2-2
d_call: TRBD2
clone_size: NA

cdr3_nt: TGTGCCAGCTCACCACCCCTTAGCTCCTACGAGCAGTACTTC
cdr3_aa: CASSPPLSSYEQYF
v_call: TRBV18
j_call: TRBJ2-7
d_call: NA
clone_size: NA

cdr3_nt: TGTGCCAGCAGCGCCGGGACAGGATTAGAGACCCAGTACTTC
cdr3_aa: CASSAGTGLETQYF
v_call: TRBV9
j_call: TRBJ2-5
d_call: TRBD1
clone_size: NA

cdr3_nt: TGTGCCAGCAGCCCCGGACAAGAAGCTTTCTTT
cdr3_aa: CASSPGQEAFF
v_call: TRBV6-5
j_call: TRBJ1-1
d_call: NA
clone_size: NA

cdr3_nt: TGCGCCAGCAGCACCGGGACTAGCGTTTTTGCCGGGGAGCTGTTTTTT
cdr3_aa: CASSTGTSVFAGELFF
v_call: TRBV4-1
j_call: TRBJ2-2
d_call: TRBD2
clone_size: NA

cdr3_nt: TGTGCCAGCAGCGCGAGGGCTAATGAAAAACTGTTTTTT
cdr3_aa: CASSARANEKLFF
v_call: TRBV9
j_call: TRBJ1-4
d_call: NA
clone_size: NA

cdr3_nt: TGTGCCAGCAGCTTCGGGGTCGGCGCTACCACAGAGACCCAGTACTTC
cdr3_aa: CASSFGVGATTETQYF
v_call: TRBV11-2
j_call: TRBJ2-5
d_call: NA
clone_size: NA

cdr3_nt: TGTGCCAGCAGCCCCTGGGGGGAGGGAGCCACCGGGGAGCTGTTTTTT
cdr3_aa: CASSPWGEGATGELFF
v_call: TRBV3-1/TRBV3-2
j_call: TRBJ2-2
d_call: TRBD2
clone_size: NA

cdr3_nt: TGTGCCAGCAGACCCCCGGGACTAGCGGGGTTAAATGAGCAGTTCTTC
cdr3_aa: CASRPPGLAGLNEQFF
v_call: TRBV27
j_call: TRBJ2-1
d_call: TRBD2
clone_size: NA

cdr3_nt: TGTGCCAGCTCCCAGGGGGCGCTGGGCAATCAGCCCCAGCATTTT
cdr3_aa: CASSQGALGNQPQHF
v_call: TRBV7-2
j_call: TRBJ1-5
d_call: TRBD1
clone_size: NA

cdr3_nt: TGTGCCAGCAGCCAGCCCCTCGACATGCTTCTCCTCGGGGTAACTAATGAAAAACTGTTTTTT
cdr3_aa: CASSQPLDMLLLGVTNEKLFF
v_call: TRBV3-1/TRBV3-2
j_call: TRBJ1-4
d_call: NA
clone_size: NA

cdr3_nt: TGTGCCAGCAGCCCAGGACAGAACACTGAAGCTTTCTTT
cdr3_aa: CASSPGQNTEAFF
v_call: TRBV7-3
j_call: TRBJ1-1
d_call: NA
clone_size: NA

cdr3_nt: TGTGCCAGCTCATTAGTTGACACTTTTGAAAAACTGTTTTTT
cdr3_aa: CASSLVDTFEKLFF
v_call: TRBV18
j_call: TRBJ1-4
d_call: NA
clone_size: NA

cdr3_nt: TGTGCCAGCAGCTACTTCGGGGGTAGGCGGGAGACAGAAGAGACCCAGTACTTC
cdr3_aa: CASSYFGGRRETEETQYF
v_call: TRBV11-2
j_call: TRBJ2-5
d_call: TRBD2
clone_size: NA

cdr3_nt: TGTGCCAGCAGCTTAGGGCTAGCGGGAGGCGCAGATACGCAGTATTTT
cdr3_aa: CASSLGLAGGADTQYF
v_call: TRBV7-3
j_call: TRBJ2-3
d_call: TRBD2
clone_size: NA

cdr3_nt: TGCGCCAGCAGCCAAGTTGGCAGGGGGGCCTCTGGAAACACCATATATTTT
cdr3_aa: CASSQVGRGASGNTIYF
v_call: TRBV4-1
j_call: TRBJ1-3
d_call: TRBD1
clone_size: few

cdr3_nt: TGTGCCAGCCGATTAGCGGGCCTGAACACCGGGGAGCTGTTTTTT
cdr3_aa: CASRLAGLNTGELFF
v_call: TRBV27
j_call: TRBJ2-2
d_call: TRBD2
clone_size: NA

cdr3_nt: TGTGCCAGCAAGGCACACGCGGGGGAGGCTGAAGCTTTCTTT
cdr3_aa: CASKAHAGEAEAFF
v_call: TRBV6-5
j_call: TRBJ1-1
d_call: NA
clone_size: NA

cdr3_nt: TGCGCCAGCAGCTTGGGACAGAGGCTAGGTAATTCACCCCTCCACTTT
cdr3_aa: CASSLGQRLGNSPLHF
v_call: TRBV5-1
j_call: TRBJ1-6
d_call: NA
clone_size: NA

cdr3_nt: TGCGCCAGCAGCCAAGGAGGGGGTAACGCCGGGGAGCTGTTTTTT
cdr3_aa: CASSQGGGNAGELFF
v_call: TRBV4-1
j_call: TRBJ2-2
d_call: NA
clone_size: NA

cdr3_nt: TGTGCCAGCAGCGTAACTCCTATCGACAGGCCCGGGGCCAACGTCCTGACTTTC
cdr3_aa: CASSVTPIDRPGANVLTF
v_call: TRBV9
j_call: TRBJ2-6
d_call: NA
clone_size: NA

cdr3_nt: TGTGCCAGCAGCTTGGAGCGTGGAGGCACTGAAGCTTTCTTT
cdr3_aa: CASSLERGGTEAFF
v_call: TRBV11-2
j_call: TRBJ1-1
d_call: NA
clone_size: NA

cdr3_nt: TGTGCCAGCAGTGAGGACAGGGGAAATCAGCCCCAGCATTTT
cdr3_aa: CASSEDRGNQPQHF
v_call: TRBV6-1
j_call: TRBJ1-5
d_call: TRBD1
clone_size: NA

cdr3_nt: TGTGCCATCAGTGAAAGAGGGACAGGACCCTACGAGCAGTACTTC
cdr3_aa: CAISERGTGPYEQYF
v_call: TRBV10-3
j_call: TRBJ2-7
d_call: TRBD1
clone_size: NA

cdr3_nt: TGCGCCAGCAGCCAACAACTAGCGGGACCTTTCAATGAGCAGTTCTTC
cdr3_aa: CASSQQLAGPFNEQFF
v_call: TRBV4-1
j_call: TRBJ2-1
d_call: TRBD2
clone_size: NA